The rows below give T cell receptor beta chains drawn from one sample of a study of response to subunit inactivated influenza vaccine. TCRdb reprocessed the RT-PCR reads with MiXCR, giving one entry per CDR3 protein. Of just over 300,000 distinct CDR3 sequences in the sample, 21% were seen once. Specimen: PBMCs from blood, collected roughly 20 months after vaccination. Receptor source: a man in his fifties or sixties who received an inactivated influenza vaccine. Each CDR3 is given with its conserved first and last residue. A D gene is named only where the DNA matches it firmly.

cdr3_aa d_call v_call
CASSPRTSGGTEQFF TRBD2 TRBV11-2
CASSLRWSSYEQYF . TRBV7-2
CASSLTSQSWEQYF . TRBV7-2
CASSIGGGLGNQPQHF . TRBV19
CASSRQTGGTEAFF TRBD1 TRBV4-1
CASSRRDIYQETQYF . TRBV6-2/TRBV6-3
CASSQGTGGNEKLFF TRBD1 TRBV4-3
CASRSFKRGARGELFF TRBD2 TRBV28
CASSFIQNSEQYF . TRBV12-3/TRBV12-4
CASSPTRMAPYSNQPQHF . TRBV4-1
CSARDPGGGSRNEQFF TRBD2 TRBV20-1
CASSPAAGRSPRGYTF . TRBV4-2
CASSLAPGKNQPQHF . TRBV7-2
CSVGVGQGTDTQYF TRBD1 TRBV29-1
CAWSVRRSPFTDTQYF . TRBV30
CASSAAAGTNEKLFF . TRBV12-3/TRBV12-4
CASSQDPSRGYTF . TRBV12-3/TRBV12-4
CSAGDSTGELFF . TRBV29-1
CATSPGAWDEKLFF . TRBV15
CSARAPSGQYTQYF . TRBV20-1
CSARDGGGTEPQHF . TRBV20-1
CASSFGRKNSPLHF . TRBV28
CASSYSGRTEAFF . TRBV6-5
CSVELAGGLEQYF TRBD2 TRBV29-1
CASSSTTGLTYGYTF TRBD1 TRBV11-2
CASSYGDFTYEQYF . TRBV6-6
CASSLVSPPSNGIPLHF . TRBV12-3/TRBV12-4
CSALRGLDTQYF TRBD1 TRBV20-1
CASSIMTGEGEQYF . TRBV19
CASSQVSGRYNEQFF . TRBV4-3